These 16 T cell receptor beta chains were all obtained from the same sample, sequenced in a study of blood T cell repertoires in COVID-19 (dated by TCRdb to the early 2020s). The library came from the immunoSEQ multiplex PCR assay. Entries here come from immuneACCESS through TCRdb and include only in-frame sequences with V and J called. Some clones fail to appear in such tables; in the studies checked, an unresolved V gene covers under half of the shortfall, and the cause of the remainder is unknown. A total of some 210,000 clones appear in this sample, about 83% of them only once. Roughly 8% of the sample goes to the ten largest clones. Sequencing was done on a sample of peripheral blood. The source is a woman aged 45-60 years with active or convalescent COVID-19.

The chain has TRBV11-2 and TRBJ2-3; D gene uncertain. CDR1 and CDR2 (germline): SGHAT, FQNNGV. The CDR3 length is 16 residues. V was trimmed by 5 bases and J by 2 bases, leaving 17 bases between them. CDR3 sequence: CASSVSWNPYTDTQYF. CDR3 nucleotide sequence: TGTGCCAGCAGCGTTAGCTGGAATCCTTACACAGATACGCAGTATTTT.

V gene TRBV28 combines with J gene TRBJ1-2; unclear D gene. The CDR3 length is 14 residues. In germline, CDR1 is MDHEN, CDR2 SYDVKM. V shed 6 bases and J shed 5 bases, with 16 bases lying between them. The DNA of the CDR3 is TGTGCCAGCAGGCCCCGGGCCCCGGGGTATGGCTACACCTTC. Translation: CASRPRAPGYGYTF.

This chain links TRBV27 with TRBJ2-7, with a weak D call TRBD1 (5 bases). The V end was cut by 4 bases, the J end by 0 bases, with 7 bases between. This CDR3 is 13 amino acids long. The germline V gene has CDR1 MNHEY and CDR2 SMNVEV (reference sequence). The DNA for the CDR3 is TGTGCCAGCAGTTGGGGCAGCTCCTACGAGCAGTACGTC. This sequence encodes CASSWGSSYEQYV.

The chain employs TRBV3-1 (or the pseudogene TRBV3-2) and TRBJ1-1; a possible D gene is TRBD1 (6 bases). The CDR3 covers 15 residues. The germline V and J ends were trimmed by 8 bases and 1 base, with 17 bases remaining between them. Germline CDR1 and CDR2: LGHDT and YNNKEL (reference sequence). CDR3 residues: CASRQGPRWNTEAFF. The CDR3 DNA sequence: TGTGCCAGCCGTCAGGGGCCCCGGTGGAACACTGAAGCTTTCTTT.

The chain couples TRBV19 to TRBJ2-7; TRBD2 matches 10 bases. The CDR3 extends over 15 amino acids. Germline V lookup: CDR1 LNHDA, CDR2 SQIVND (reference sequence). V trimming: 7 bases; J trimming: 2 bases; junction bases outside the gene matches: 8. In nucleotides, the CDR3 is TGTGCCAGTAAACGGGAAGGGACTAGCGCCTACGAGCAGTACTTC. This encodes CASKREGTSAYEQYF.

The chain couples TRBV6-5 to TRBJ2-5, with TRBD2 as a possible D gene (6 bases). Trimming pared 5 bases from V and 4 bases from J, leaving 11 bases between. Germline V lookup: CDR1 MNHEY, CDR2 SVGAGI. This CDR3 region has 13 residues. The CDR3 coding sequence is TGTGCCAGCAGTACCCCCGGGGGAGAGACCCAGTACTTC. This encodes CASSTPGGETQYF.

This clone was seen more than once but under ten times. The chain links TRBV6-5 to TRBJ1-2; D is uncertain. The CDR3 has 11 amino acids. Between the trimmed V and J ends, which lost 6 bases and 4 bases, there was a span of 6 bases. Germline V gene data show CDR1 as MNHEY and CDR2 as SVGAGI. DNA of the CDR3: TGTGCCAGCAGAAGAGTCTATGGCTACACCTTC. Residues: CASRRVYGYTF.

The chain links TRBV28 to TRBJ2-7; D is possibly TRBD2 (6 bases). V was shortened by 8 bases and J by 4 bases, with 21 bases between the two germline ends. The CDR3 has 15 amino acids. Germline V gene lookup returns CDR1 MDHEN and CDR2 SYDVKM. CDR3 in DNA: TGTGCCAGCCTGGGGACGGGCGGGAACCTTTACGAGCAGTACTTC. This gives the protein CASLGTGGNLYEQYF. Supplemented by reference TRBV28 and TRBJ2-7, the full variable domain reads DVKVTQSSRYLVKRTGEKVFLECVQDMDHENMFWYRQDPGLGLRLIYFSYDVKMKEKGDIPEGYSVSREKKERFSLILESASTNQTSMYLCASLGTGGNLYEQYFGPGTRLTVT.

The V call is TRBV6-2 or TRBV6-3, the J call TRBJ1-2; D is possibly TRBD1 (6 bases). This CDR3 is built from 14 residues. CDR1 is MNHEY and CDR2 is SVGEGT in the germline V gene. The V end lost 2 bases, the J end lost 3 bases, and 10 bases lay between the germline ends. CDR3 nucleotides: TGTGCCAGCAGTTACAGGGGGGGCGACTATGGCTACACCTTC. Protein product: CASSYRGGDYGYTF.

This clone is a singleton in its sample. V is TRBV3-1 (or the pseudogene TRBV3-2) and J is TRBJ2-7; D gene unclear. There are 12 residues in the CDR3. V lost 3 bases and J lost 2, with 5 bases in between. Germline V gives CDR1 LGHDT, CDR2 YNNKEL (reference sequence). The CDR3 DNA is TGTGCCAGCAGCCAGACAACCTACGAGCAGTACTTC. This codes for CASSQTTYEQYF.

The rearrangement links TRBV7-3 to TRBJ2-3; a possible D gene is TRBD1 (6 bases). The CDR3 is 13 amino acids. Germline V gene data show CDR1 as SGHTA and CDR2 as FQGTGA. Between the trimmed V and J ends, which lost 5 bases and 5 bases, there was a span of 11 bases. The CDR3 DNA reads TGTGCCAGCAGCCCTACACAGGGAGATACGCAGTATTTT. Translation: CASSPTQGDTQYF.

The chain is built from TRBV3-1 (or the pseudogene TRBV3-2) and TRBJ1-4, with 7 bases lining up with TRBD1. After removal of 5 bases from V and 10 bases from J, the junction contained 13 bases not matched to a gene. Germline loops: CDR1 LGHDT, CDR2 YNNKEL (reference sequence). The CDR3 length is 15 residues. The CDR3 region is CASSSSGTVLGKLFF. The CDR3 coding sequence is TGTGCCAGCAGCTCCTCGGGGACAGTTCTCGGAAAACTGTTTTTT.

A remark on this clone: A much larger clonotype is one base distant, so this may be a read error. The J gene is TRBJ2-2, the V gene TRBV28, with no clear D. V shed 4 bases and J shed 2 bases, with 14 bases lying between them. The CDR3 is made up of 16 amino acids. The germline V gene has CDR1 MDHEN and CDR2 SYDVKM. The CDR3 region has the DNA TGTGCCAGCAGTTCGCCCGTGTCGAGAAACACCGGGGAGCTGTTTTTT. Its translation: CASSSPVSRNTGELFF. Filled out from reference TRBV28 and TRBJ2-2, the complete variable domain reads DVKVTQSSRYLVKRTGEKVFLECVQDMDHENMFWYRQDPGLGLRLIYFSYDVKMKEKGDIPEGYSVSREKKERFSLILESASTNQTSMYLCASSSPVSRNTGELFFGEGSRLTVL.

This clone was seen repeatedly, ten times or more. This chain links TRBV19 with TRBJ2-1, with D possibly matching TRBD2 (6 bases). CDR1 and CDR2 (germline): LNHDA, SQIVND (reference sequence). The CDR3 contains 13 residues. Trimming cost V 10 bases and J 6 bases, with 16 bases left between them. The CDR3 spells CATTEGQINEQFF. CDR3 sequence (DNA): TGTGCCACTACGGAGGGGCAGATCAATGAGCAGTTCTTC.

This clone showed up just a few times. The rearrangement joins TRBV29-1 to TRBJ1-2; 7 bases align to TRBD1. V dropped 7 bases and J dropped 6; count of bases not matched to a gene: 5. In germline, CDR1 is SQVTM, CDR2 ANQGSEA. The CDR3 covers 11 residues. The chain's CDR3 is CSGETGNGYTF. In DNA form, the CDR3 reads TGCAGCGGGGAGACAGGGAATGGCTACACCTTC. The full variable domain, rest sourced from reference TRBV29-1 and TRBJ1-2, is SAVISQKPSRDICQRGTSLTIQCQVDSQVTMMFWYRQQPGQSLTLIATANQGSEATYESGFVIDKFPISRPNLTFSTLTVSNMSPEDSSIYLCSGETGNGYTFGSGTRLTVV.

The V gene is TRBV20-1, the J gene TRBJ2-5; D unclear. The CDR3 runs to 11 residues. V was clipped by 3 bases and J by 2 bases, with 4 bases between them. Germline V lookup: CDR1 DFQATT, CDR2 SNEGSKA (reference sequence). The chain's CDR3 is CSASYQETQYF. CDR3 nucleotides: TGCAGTGCTAGTTATCAAGAGACCCAGTACTTC.